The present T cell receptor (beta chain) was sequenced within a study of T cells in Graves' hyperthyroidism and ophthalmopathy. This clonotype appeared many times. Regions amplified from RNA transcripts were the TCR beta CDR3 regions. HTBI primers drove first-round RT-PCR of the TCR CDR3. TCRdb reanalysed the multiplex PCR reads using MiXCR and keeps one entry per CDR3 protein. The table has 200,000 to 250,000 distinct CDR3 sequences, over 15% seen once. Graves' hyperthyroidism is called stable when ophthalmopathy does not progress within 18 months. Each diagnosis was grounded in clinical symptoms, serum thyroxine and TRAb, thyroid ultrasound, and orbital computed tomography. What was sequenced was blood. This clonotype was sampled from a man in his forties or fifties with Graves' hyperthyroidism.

The chain's CDR3 is CASSQFLSYEQYF. The CDR3 nucleotides read TGTGCCAGCAGCCAATTTCTCTCCTACGAGCAGTACTTC. The rearrangement uses TRBV3-1 and TRBJ2-7; D is undetermined. Looked up from germline, CDR1 is LGHDT and CDR2 is YNNKEL (reference sequence). V was shortened by 2 bases and J by 0 bases, with 5 bases between the two germline ends. There are 13 residues in the CDR3.